One sample yielded the 25 T cell receptor beta chains listed below, sequenced in a study of blood T cell repertoires in COVID-19. Sequenced by immunoSEQ multiplex PCR; TCRdb stores in-frame clones only, minus some. The table has 65,000 to 85,000 clones, about nine tenths seen once; the top ten hold about 2.5%. The material sequenced was peripheral blood. The receptors derive from a human donor in a cohort sampled during active COVID-19.

The rearrangement uses TRBV28 and TRBJ2-3; 9 nucleotides align to TRBD2. With 8 bases clipped from V and 4 bases from J, the junction kept 16 bases outside the gene matches. Germline V gene lookup returns CDR1 MDHEN and CDR2 SYDVKM. CDR3 length equals 17 residues. CDR3 amino acids: CASGQDLAGTPADTQYF. For the CDR3, the DNA is TGTGCCAGCGGTCAGGACCTAGCGGGAACCCCCGCAGATACGCAGTATTTT. Filled out from reference TRBV28 and TRBJ2-3, the complete variable domain reads DVKVTQSSRYLVKRTGEKVFLECVQDMDHENMFWYRQDPGLGLRLIYFSYDVKMKEKGDIPEGYSVSREKKERFSLILESASTNQTSMYLCASGQDLAGTPADTQYFGPGTRLTVL.

The rearrangement links TRBV25-1 to TRBJ1-4; D is perhaps TRBD1 (6 bases). Germline V lookup: CDR1 MGHDK, CDR2 SYGVNS. Trimming stripped 8 bases from V and 4 bases from J, with 14 bases between. The CDR3 contains 14 residues. The CDR3 here is CASRRGGLNEKLFF. The CDR3 nucleotides are TGTGCCAGCCGGAGGGGGGGCCTTAATGAAAAACTGTTTTTT. Full variable domain (missing parts from reference TRBV25-1 and TRBJ1-4): EADIYQTPRYLVIGTGKKITLECSQTMGHDKMYWYQQDPGMELHLIHYSYGVNSTEKGDLSSESTVSRIRTEHFPLTLESARPSHTSQYLCASRRGGLNEKLFFGSGTQLSVL.

This chain uses TRBV19 with TRBJ2-2; D is possibly TRBD1 (8 bases). The germline gives CDR1 LNHDA, CDR2 SQIVND (reference sequence). The CDR3 extends over 14 amino acids. Trimming cost V 5 bases and J 7 bases, with 14 bases left between them. CDR3 in DNA: TGTGCCAGTAGTTTGACAGGGGAGGGCGGGGAGCTGTTTTTT. Encoded protein: CASSLTGEGGELFF.

The CDR3 DNA follows: TGTGCCAGCAGAAACAGGGGAGGTGAAAAACTGTTTTTT. Protein sequence: CASRNRGGEKLFF. This chain connects TRBV3-1 (or the pseudogene TRBV3-2) to TRBJ1-4; 7 bases map to TRBD1. V lost 6 bases and J lost 7; bases outside the gene matches: 5. The germline gives CDR1 LGHDT, CDR2 YNNKEL (reference sequence). The CDR3 loop spans 13 amino acids.

This clone has just one count. The V gene is TRBV7-2, the J gene TRBJ2-3; 9 bases are shared with TRBD2. CDR3 length: 17 amino acids. The germline V gene encodes CDR1 SGHTA and CDR2 FQGNSA. V gave up 5 bases and J gave up 2 bases; unmatched junction bases: 11. The CDR3 nucleotides read TGTGCCAGCAGCCAAAGACTAGCGGATAACCCCACAGATACGCAGTATTTT. It codes for CASSQRLADNPTDTQYF.

The rearrangement links TRBV5-6 to TRBJ1-6; 9 bases map to TRBD1. The length of the CDR3 is 15 residues. The germline CDR1 and CDR2 sequences are SGHDT and YYEEEE. Trimming took 4 bases from V and 7 from J; bases not matched to a gene: 6. CDR3 nucleotides: TGTGCCAGCAGCAGGACAGGGGCCCAAAATTCACCCCTCCACTTT. As protein: CASSRTGAQNSPLHF.

Of note for this clone: Other DNA variants within this sample encode the same CDR3. The chain recombines TRBV5-1 with TRBJ1-5, with 7 bases identical to TRBD1. The CDR3 contains 15 residues. Germline CDR1 reads SGHRS; CDR2 reads YFSETQ. V gave up 0 bases and J gave up 5 bases; unmatched junction bases: 5. CDR3: CASSLGGDRYQPQHF. CDR3 DNA sequence: TGCGCCAGCAGCTTGGGAGGGGACAGATATCAGCCCCAGCATTTT.

The chain is built from TRBV6-1 and TRBJ2-7; D gene uncertain. CDR1 MNHNS and CDR2 SASEGT come from the germline V gene. The CDR3 has 12 residues. Deletions cut 3 bases from V and 1 base from J, with 4 bases between. Here the CDR3 reads CASSDVSYEQYF. DNA of the CDR3: TGTGCCAGCAGTGACGTTTCCTACGAGCAGTACTTC.

The chain employs TRBV9 and TRBJ2-7; D remains unclear. V dropped 0 bases and J dropped 2 bases, with 9 bases sitting between them. Per germline, CDR1 SGDLS and CDR2 YYNGEE. The CDR3 contains 14 residues. CDR3 in DNA: TGTGCCAGCAGCGTAGTGGGCAGTACCTACGAGCAGTACTTC. Translated: CASSVVGSTYEQYF.

The chain recombines TRBV5-1 with TRBJ2-3; TRBD1 might be the D (6 bases). The germline gives CDR1 SGHRS, CDR2 YFSETQ. CDR3 size: 14 residues. V lost 0 bases and J lost 4, with 9 bases in between. The CDR3 bases are TGCGCCAGCAGCTTGGACAGGGAAGCAGATACGCAGTATTTT. It specifies CASSLDREADTQYF.

The chain carries TRBV6-5 and TRBJ1-5, with D possibly TRBD1 on 5 matching bases. Deletions cut 5 bases from V and 4 bases from J, with 15 bases between. Germline V CDR1 and CDR2: MNHEY, SVGAGI. The CDR3 spans 15 residues. The CDR3 region is CASSTGSGRNQPQHF. CDR3 in DNA: TGTGCCAGCAGTACCGGTTCAGGGAGGAATCAGCCCCAGCATTTT.

The chain combines TRBV19 with TRBJ1-4; the D gene is possibly TRBD1 (6 bases). V was pared by 4 bases and J by 0 bases, with 9 bases between. The length of the CDR3 is 15 residues. Germline CDR1 LNHDA, CDR2 SQIVND (reference sequence). The CDR3: CASSKQGATNEKLFF. The CDR3 nucleotides read TGTGCCAGTAGTAAACAGGGCGCAACTAATGAAAAACTGTTTTTT.

This clone was detected only once. One end of the junction is discordant with germline, which a read error may explain. Within the sample, other DNA sequences also encode this same CDR3. This sequence joins TRBV6-5 and TRBJ1-5; D uncertain. The CDR3 runs 14 residues. Germline V gene data show CDR1 as MNHEY and CDR2 as SVGAGI. CDR3 in amino acids: CASRRGSGNQPQHF. CDR3 sequence (DNA): TGTGCTAGCAGGCGGGGTAGTGGCAATCAGCCCCAGCATTTT.

V and J are TRBV23-1 and TRBJ1-6; possibly TRBD1 for D (5 bases). TRBV23-1 is classed as an ORF, of uncertain function. This CDR3 has 17 residues. V was trimmed by 1 base and J by 6 bases, leaving 16 bases between them. The CDR3: CASSQCRRAYPNSPLHF. For the CDR3, the DNA is TGCGCCAGCAGTCAATGTCGCAGGGCTTATCCTAATTCACCCCTCCACTTT.

In this sample, this clone turned up once. The chain carries TRBV29-1 and TRBJ2-2; 9 nucleotides line up with TRBD1. The germline CDR1 and CDR2 sequences are SQVTM and ANQGSEA. The CDR3 is made up of 14 amino acids. The V segment lost 4 bases and the J segment 4 bases; nucleotides outside the gene matches: 4. CDR3 amino acids: CSVVTGGITGELFF. CDR3 DNA: TGCAGCGTTGTAACAGGGGGCATCACCGGGGAGCTGTTTTTT.

The V gene is TRBV9, the J gene TRBJ2-7; weak D call: TRBD1 (5 bases). CDR1 is SGDLS, CDR2 YYNGEE, per germline. The V and J ends lost 0 bases and 2 bases respectively, with 9 bases between them. This CDR3 contains 14 residues. The CDR3 loop reads CASSVGAGPYEQYF. The CDR3 DNA follows: TGTGCCAGCAGCGTAGGGGCAGGGCCCTACGAGCAGTACTTC.

The chain joins TRBV2 to TRBJ2-5; D may be TRBD2 (5 bases). Germline V gene sequence: CDR1 SNHLY, CDR2 FYNNEI. Trimming took 5 bases from V and 5 from J, leaving 15 bases between them. This CDR3 has 14 residues. The CDR3 spells CASSIRGLGETQYF. In DNA form, the CDR3 reads TGTGCCAGCAGTATTCGCGGGCTGGGGGAGACCCAGTACTTC.

The chain employs TRBV19 and TRBJ2-7, with D possibly being TRBD1 (5 bases). With 4 bases removed from V and 3 bases from J, the gap between germline ends came to 16 bases. The CDR3 contains 15 residues. CDR1 and CDR2 from the germline V gene are LNHDA and SQIVND (reference sequence). The DNA for the CDR3 is TGTGCCAGTAGTACCCTAGGGGCTACGAGCTACGAGCAGTACTTC. Translation gives CASSTLGATSYEQYF.

The rearrangement uses TRBV19 and TRBJ1-2; TRBD1 agrees at 9 bases. The V and J ends lost 6 bases and 3 bases, in that order; junction bases with no gene match: 5. CDR1 is LNHDA, CDR2 SQIVND, per germline (reference sequence). The length of the CDR3 is 14 residues. The CDR3 spells CASSPGQGDYGYTF. The CDR3 DNA reads as TGTGCCAGTAGCCCGGGACAGGGTGACTATGGCTACACCTTC.

The chain uses TRBV15 and TRBJ1-3; TRBD1 agrees at 7 bases. The CDR3 length is 14 residues. The trim removed 8 bases at V and 4 bases at J, leaving 8 bases unmatched. The germline V gene has CDR1 LNHNV and CDR2 YYDKDF (reference sequence). In DNA, the CDR3 is TGTGCCACCGCAGACAGGGTAGGAGGAAACACCATATATTTT. Translated: CATADRVGGNTIYF.

The J gene is TRBJ2-1, the V gene TRBV9; 8 bases align to TRBD2. V was pared by 3 bases and J by 7 bases, with 12 bases of the junction left unmatched. The germline CDR1 and CDR2 sequences are SGDLS and YYNGEE. This CDR3 spans 16 amino acids. This chain's CDR3 is CASSEQPSGSMNEQFF. The CDR3, as DNA: TGTGCCAGCAGCGAGCAGCCCAGCGGGAGCATGAATGAGCAGTTCTTC.

The CDR3 coding sequence is TGTGCCAGCAGCTTAGCTCGGGGTTCAGGCACAGATACGCAGTATTTT. It is translated as CASSLARGSGTDTQYF. The genes are TRBV7-2 and TRBJ2-3; possible D gene TRBD2, 5 bases. Per germline, CDR1 SGHTA and CDR2 FQGNSA. The CDR3 runs 16 residues. V was trimmed by 0 bases and J by 1 base, leaving 11 bases between them.

This chain uses TRBV6-6 with TRBJ2-6, with no clear D. The CDR3 runs 18 residues. Trimming cost V 5 bases and J 3 bases, with 20 bases left between them. Germline lookup yields CDR1 MNHNY and CDR2 SVGAGI (reference sequence). The CDR3 coding sequence is TGTGCCAGCAGTCCATCACGTGTCCTAATCGGTGGGGCCAACGTCCTGACTTTC. Translating it yields CASSPSRVLIGGANVLTF.

The V gene is TRBV7-2, the J gene TRBJ2-3; weak D call: TRBD1 (6 bases). The CDR3 sequence is 15 residues long. In germline, CDR1 is SGHTA, CDR2 FQGNSA. The V end lost 11 bases, the J end lost 4 bases, and 22 bases lay between the germline ends. This CDR3 reads CALKPPGWGPDTQYF. The CDR3 DNA reads TGTGCCCTAAAGCCCCCGGGGTGGGGGCCAGATACGCAGTATTTT. The entire variable domain, with the rest obtained from reference TRBV7-2 and TRBJ2-3, is as follows: GAGVSQSPSNKVTEKGKDVELRCDPISGHTALYWYRQSLGQGLEFLIYFQGNSAPDKSGLPSDRFSAERTGGSVSTLTIQRTQQEDSAVYLCALKPPGWGPDTQYFGPGTRLTVL.

This chain uses TRBV6-5 with TRBJ1-1, with D possibly matching TRBD1 (6 bases). The CDR3 consists of 16 residues. In germline, CDR1 is MNHEY, CDR2 SVGAGI. Trimming removed 1 base at V and 3 bases at J, with 15 bases between. CDR3 nucleotides: TGTGCCAGCAGTTACTGGGGGGGGCTGGTAGACACTGAAGCTTTCTTT. Its translation is CASSYWGGLVDTEAFF.